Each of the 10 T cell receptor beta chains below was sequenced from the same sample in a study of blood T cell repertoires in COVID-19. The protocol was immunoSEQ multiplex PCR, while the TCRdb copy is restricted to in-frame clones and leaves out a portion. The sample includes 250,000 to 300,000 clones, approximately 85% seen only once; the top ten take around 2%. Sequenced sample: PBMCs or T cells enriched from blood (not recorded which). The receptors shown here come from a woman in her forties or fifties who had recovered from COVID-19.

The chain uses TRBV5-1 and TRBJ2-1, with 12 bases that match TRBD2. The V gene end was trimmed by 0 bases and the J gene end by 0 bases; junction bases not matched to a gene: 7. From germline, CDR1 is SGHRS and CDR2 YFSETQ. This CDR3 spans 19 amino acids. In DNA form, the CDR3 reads TGCGCCAGCAGCTTGGTACTAGCGGGAGGCCGAAGCTCCTACAATGAGCAGTTCTTC. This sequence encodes CASSLVLAGGRSSYNEQFF.

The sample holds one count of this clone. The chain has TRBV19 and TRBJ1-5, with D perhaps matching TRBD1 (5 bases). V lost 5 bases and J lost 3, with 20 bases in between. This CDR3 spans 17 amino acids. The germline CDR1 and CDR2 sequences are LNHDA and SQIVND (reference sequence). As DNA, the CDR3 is TGTGCCAGTAGTCCCCCAGGGTTCAGGGCGCTCAATCAGCCCCAGCATTTT. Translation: CASSPPGFRALNQPQHF.

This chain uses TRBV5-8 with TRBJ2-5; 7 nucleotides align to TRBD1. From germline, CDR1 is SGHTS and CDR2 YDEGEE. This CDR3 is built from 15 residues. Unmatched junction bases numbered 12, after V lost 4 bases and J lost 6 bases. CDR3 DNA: TGTGCCAGCAGCGGGAAGGTACAGGGGCTGAAGACCCAGTACTTC. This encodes CASSGKVQGLKTQYF. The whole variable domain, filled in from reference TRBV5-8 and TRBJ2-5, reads EAGVTQSPTHLIKTRGQQATLRCSPISGHTSVYWYQQALGLGLQFLLWYDEGEERNRGNFPPRFSGRQFPNYSSELNVNALELEDSALYLCASSGKVQGLKTQYFGPGTRLLVL.

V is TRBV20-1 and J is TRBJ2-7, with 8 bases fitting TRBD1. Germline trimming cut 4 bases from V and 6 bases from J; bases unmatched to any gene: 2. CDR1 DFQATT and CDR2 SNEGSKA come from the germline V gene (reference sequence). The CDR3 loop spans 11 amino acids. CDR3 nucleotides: TGCAGTGCTACAGGGGGCGGCGAGCAGTACTTC. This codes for CSATGGGEQYF.

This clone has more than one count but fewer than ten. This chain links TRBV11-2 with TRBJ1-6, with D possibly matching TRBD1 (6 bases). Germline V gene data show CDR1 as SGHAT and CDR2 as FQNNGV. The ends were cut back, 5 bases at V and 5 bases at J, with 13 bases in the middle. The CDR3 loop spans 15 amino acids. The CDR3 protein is CASSHETGHNSPLHF. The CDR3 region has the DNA TGTGCCAGCAGCCACGAGACAGGTCATAATTCACCCCTCCACTTT.

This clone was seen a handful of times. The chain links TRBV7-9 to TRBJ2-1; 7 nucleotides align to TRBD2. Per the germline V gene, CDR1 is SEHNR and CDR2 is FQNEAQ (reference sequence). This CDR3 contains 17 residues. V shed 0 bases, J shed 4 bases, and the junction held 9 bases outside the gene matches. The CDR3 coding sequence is TGTGCCAGCAGCTTAGCAGCTGGACTAGACCTTTACAATGAGCAGTTCTTC. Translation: CASSLAAGLDLYNEQFF.

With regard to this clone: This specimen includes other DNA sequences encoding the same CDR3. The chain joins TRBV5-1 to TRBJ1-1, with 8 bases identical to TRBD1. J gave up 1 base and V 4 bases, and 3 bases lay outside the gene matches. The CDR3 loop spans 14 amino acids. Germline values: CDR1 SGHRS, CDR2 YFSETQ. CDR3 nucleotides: TGCGCCAGCAGCGCGGGGACAGGGAACACTGAAGCTTTCTTT. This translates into CASSAGTGNTEAFF. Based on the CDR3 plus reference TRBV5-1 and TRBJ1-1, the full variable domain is KAGVTQTPRYLIKTRGQQVTLSCSPISGHRSVSWYQQTPGQGLQFLFEYFSETQRNKGNFPGRFSGRQFSNSRSEMNVSTLELGDSALYLCASSAGTGNTEAFFGQGTRLTVV.

CDR3 sequence: CASSDVSRTGTYEQYF. CDR3 nucleotides: TGTGCCAGCAGTGATGTGAGTAGGACAGGGACCTACGAGCAGTACTTC. The rearrangement uses TRBV25-1 and TRBJ2-7; 8 bases match TRBD1. The CDR3 is made up of 16 amino acids. The V segment lost 3 bases and the J segment 2 bases; nucleotides outside the gene matches: 9. Per germline, CDR1 MGHDK and CDR2 SYGVNS.

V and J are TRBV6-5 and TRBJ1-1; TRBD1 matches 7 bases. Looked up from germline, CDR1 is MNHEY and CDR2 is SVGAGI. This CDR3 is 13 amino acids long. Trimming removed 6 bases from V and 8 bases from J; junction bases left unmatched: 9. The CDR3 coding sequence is TGTGCCAGCAGCCTACCGGGACAGCTAGAAGCTTTCTTT. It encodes CASSLPGQLEAFF.

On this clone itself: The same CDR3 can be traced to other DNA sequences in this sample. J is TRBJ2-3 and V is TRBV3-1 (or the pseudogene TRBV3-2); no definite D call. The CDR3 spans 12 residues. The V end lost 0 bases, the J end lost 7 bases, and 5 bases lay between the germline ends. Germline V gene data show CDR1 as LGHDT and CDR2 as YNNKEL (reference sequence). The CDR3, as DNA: TGTGCCAGCAGCCAAGAGCGGAATACGCAGTATTTT. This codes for CASSQERNTQYF.